These 20 T cell receptor beta chains came from one sample sequenced in a study of cytomegalovirus exposure and HLA in healthy donors. It was with 60 Vbeta and 13 Jbeta primers that the PCR ran. Sequencing used immunoSEQ multiplex PCR; TCRdb keeps in-frame clones, though not all of them. The sample carries more than 150,000 clones, about 80% recorded once. Sequencing was performed on PBMCs. Source of these receptors: a boy younger than 18 in good health and CMV-seronegative.

This clone showed up just a few times. The chain has TRBV6-5 and TRBJ1-2, with D unclear. Germline V gene data show CDR1 as MNHEY and CDR2 as SVGAGI. The CDR3 consists of 13 residues. With 2 bases removed from V and 2 bases from J, the gap between germline ends came to 6 bases. The CDR3 sequence: CASSYGRNYGYTF. In DNA form, the CDR3 reads TGTGCCAGCAGTTACGGGAGGAACTATGGCTACACCTTC.

There are a few counts of this clone. The chain combines TRBV6-4 with TRBJ2-2, with TRBD1 identical over 12 bases. This CDR3 has 17 residues. Germline CDR1 is MRHNA and CDR2 is SNTAGT. J lost 7 bases, V lost 4 bases, and 10 bases had no gene match. The CDR3 reads CASSAGDGTGGDGELFF. CDR3 DNA: TGTGCCAGCAGTGCTGGTGACGGGACAGGGGGCGACGGGGAGCTGTTTTTT.

This clone has just a few counts. The chain recombines TRBV9 with TRBJ2-7; TRBD1 aligns across 7 bases. V shed 1 base, J shed 4 bases, and the junction held 2 bases outside the gene matches. This CDR3 comprises 13 residues. Germline CDR1 is SGDLS and CDR2 is YYNGEE. DNA for the CDR3: TGTGCCAGCAGCGTATGGGACAGTTACGAGCAGTACTTC. It specifies CASSVWDSYEQYF.

The chain combines TRBV15 with TRBJ2-1, with 7 bases identical to TRBD2. This CDR3 comprises 15 residues. CDR1 and CDR2 (germline): LNHNV, YYDKDF (reference sequence). V was pared by 0 bases and J by 6 bases, with 5 bases of the junction left unmatched. The CDR3 DNA reads TGTGCCACCAGCAGAGACCAGCGGGGACTCAATGAGCAGTTCTTC. The encoded protein is CATSRDQRGLNEQFF.

V usage is TRBV5-4 and J usage is TRBJ2-5; 8 bases map to TRBD2. The J call could be wrong; TRBJ2-7 is a better fit for the DNA end. The germline V gene encodes CDR1 SGHNT and CDR2 YYREEE (reference sequence). The CDR3 has 15 residues. As DNA, the CDR3 is TGTGCCAGCAGCCCCACTAGCGGATCAAACTACGAGCAGTACTTC. Encoded protein: CASSPTSGSNYEQYF.

V and J are TRBV7-8 and TRBJ2-1, with 8 bases that match TRBD1. The ends lost 5 bases at V and 7 bases at J; junction bases unmatched: 13. CDR3 length: 16 residues. Germline V gene sequence: CDR1 SGHVS, CDR2 FQNEAQ. Here the CDR3 DNA reads TGTGCCAGCAGCCCCCCTCCAGGGGGCATCGGGAATGAGCAGTTCTTC. This codes for CASSPPPGGIGNEQFF.

The chain is built from TRBV28 and TRBJ1-2; 8 nucleotides agree with TRBD1. CDR3 length: 17 residues. The junction had 9 bases not matched to a gene; V was cut back by 3 bases and J by 0 bases. CDR1 is MDHEN and CDR2 is SYDVKM in the germline V gene. CDR3 in amino acids: CASSLGGQELANYGYTF. CDR3 coding DNA: TGTGCCAGCAGTTTGGGGGGACAGGAGTTAGCTAACTATGGCTACACCTTC.

J is TRBJ2-5 and V is TRBV5-6; D gene uncertain. V was trimmed by 4 bases and J by 3 bases, leaving 4 bases between them. CDR3 length: 11 amino acids. The germline V gene encodes CDR1 SGHDT and CDR2 YYEEEE. The CDR3 reads CASSREETQYF. The CDR3 coding sequence is TGTGCCAGCAGCCGTGAAGAGACCCAGTACTTC.

This clone came up a few times. The chain joins TRBV4-1 to TRBJ2-1; 7 nucleotides agree with TRBD2. The CDR3 totals 18 residues. Germline V gene data show CDR1 as MGHRA and CDR2 as YSYEKL. The V and J ends lost 0 bases and 1 base, in that order; junction bases with no gene match: 9. Written as DNA, the CDR3 is TGCGCCAGCAGCCAAGAGGTCTTGGCGGGGGTATCCTACAATGAGCAGTTCTTC. Its translation is CASSQEVLAGVSYNEQFF.

The sample holds a few counts of this clone. DNA of the CDR3: TGTGCCACCAGCAGACTTCGGGACAGCTTCTACAATGAGCAGTTCTTC. It codes for CATSRLRDSFYNEQFF. The chain combines TRBV15 with TRBJ2-1; 7 bases agree with TRBD1. V trimming: 2 bases; J trimming: 3 bases; junction bases outside the gene matches: 7. There are 16 residues in the CDR3. Germline V gene lookup returns CDR1 LNHNV and CDR2 YYDKDF (reference sequence).

The rearrangement links TRBV19 to TRBJ2-6; maybe TRBD1 (5 bases). The CDR3 loop spans 15 amino acids. CDR1 LNHDA and CDR2 SQIVND come from the germline V gene (reference sequence). Deletions cut 4 bases from V and 0 bases from J, with 7 bases between. The CDR3 sequence: CASSSDSSGANVLTF. The CDR3 bases are TGTGCCAGTAGTAGTGACAGCTCTGGGGCCAACGTCCTGACTTTC.

This clone was seen just once. The chain recombines TRBV12-5 with TRBJ2-7; 7 positions match TRBD2. This CDR3 has 14 amino acids. Per germline, CDR1 LGHNT and CDR2 FRNRAP. Trimming cost V 1 base and J 0 bases; bases outside gene matches: 0. In DNA form, the CDR3 reads TGTGCTAGTGGTTTGGGCGGGAGCTCCTACGAGCAGTACTTC. This codes for CASGLGGSSYEQYF.

This clone was counted only a few times. The rearrangement uses TRBV18 and TRBJ1-2; 8 positions match TRBD1. Germline values: CDR1 KGHSH, CDR2 LQKENI. This CDR3 has 18 residues. Trimming at V came to 5 bases and at J to 8 bases, leaving 22 bases not matched to a gene. CDR3 sequence reads: CASSAEIRGQGKSSGYTF. CDR3 nucleotides: TGTGCCAGCTCAGCCGAGATAAGAGGACAGGGTAAATCGAGCGGCTACACCTTC.

The chain employs TRBV28 and TRBJ2-3, with D perhaps TRBD1 (5 bases). The CDR3 contains 15 residues. Germline V gives CDR1 MDHEN, CDR2 SYDVKM. Deletions cut 2 bases from V and 3 bases from J, with 12 bases between. The chain's CDR3 is CASSLPDRRTDTQYF. Written as DNA, the CDR3 is TGTGCCAGCAGTTTACCCGACAGAAGAACAGATACGCAGTATTTT.

CDR3 DNA: TGTGCCAGTAGTATTCGCGTCGGTATCACCTTC. This translates into CASSIRVGITF. This sequence joins TRBV19 and TRBJ1-2; D is unresolved. The V end was cut by 3 bases, the J end by 13 bases, with 12 bases between. The CDR3 totals 11 residues. The germline V gene encodes CDR1 LNHDA and CDR2 SQIVND (reference sequence).

This chain links TRBV7-9 with TRBJ2-1; tentatively, D is TRBD2 (6 bases). Trimming shortened V by 3 bases and J by 10 bases, and 31 bases separated the two germline ends. Germline CDR1 reads SEHNR; CDR2 reads FQNEAQ (reference sequence). The CDR3 covers 19 residues. The CDR3 DNA reads as TGTGCCAGCAGCTTGGGGACGTCTATCGGGGGATCCAACCCTCTAGAGCAGTTCTTC. It specifies CASSLGTSIGGSNPLEQFF.

This chain joins TRBV7-3 and TRBJ2-5; 7 positions match TRBD2. J gave up 3 bases and V 6 bases, and 10 bases lay outside the gene matches. The CDR3 length is 15 residues. Germline V gene sequence: CDR1 SGHTA, CDR2 FQGTGA. CDR3 bases: TGTGCCAGCAGTCAAGGGATGGGGGGGAAAGAGACCCAGTACTTC. Protein: CASSQGMGGKETQYF. The variable domain in full, with the rest retrieved from reference TRBV7-3 and TRBJ2-5, is GAGVSQTPSNKVTEKGKYVELRCDPISGHTALYWYRQSLGQGPEFLIYFQGTGAADDSGLPNDRFFAVRPEGSVSTLKIQRTERGDSAVYLCASSQGMGGKETQYFGPGTRLLVL.

The genes are TRBV19 and TRBJ1-2; 7 bases map to TRBD1. Germline trimming cut 6 bases from V and 2 bases from J; bases unmatched to any gene: 15. The germline CDR1 and CDR2 sequences are LNHDA and SQIVND (reference sequence). This CDR3 spans 17 amino acids. The CDR3 bases are TGTGCCAGTAGCCTAGGGACAGAATCCTATGCGAACTATGGCTACACCTTC. This codes for CASSLGTESYANYGYTF.

The chain couples TRBV2 to TRBJ1-2, with 9 bases that match TRBD1. The CDR3 is 15 residues long. The germline CDR1 and CDR2 sequences are SNHLY and FYNNEI. Trimming at V came to 7 bases and at J to 3 bases, leaving 9 bases not matched to a gene. CDR3 protein: CASISRDRVDYGYTF. The DNA for the CDR3 is TGTGCCAGCATCAGCCGGGACAGGGTCGACTATGGCTACACCTTC.

The chain links TRBV5-1 to TRBJ2-1, with 16 bases lining up with TRBD2. The CDR3 extends over 15 amino acids. Germline V gives CDR1 SGHRS, CDR2 YFSETQ. V was pared by 4 bases and J by 6 bases, with 1 base of the junction left unmatched. The DNA of the CDR3 is TGCGCCAGCAGCGGGACTAGCGGGAGGGCCAATGAGCAGTTCTTC. Amino acids: CASSGTSGRANEQFF.